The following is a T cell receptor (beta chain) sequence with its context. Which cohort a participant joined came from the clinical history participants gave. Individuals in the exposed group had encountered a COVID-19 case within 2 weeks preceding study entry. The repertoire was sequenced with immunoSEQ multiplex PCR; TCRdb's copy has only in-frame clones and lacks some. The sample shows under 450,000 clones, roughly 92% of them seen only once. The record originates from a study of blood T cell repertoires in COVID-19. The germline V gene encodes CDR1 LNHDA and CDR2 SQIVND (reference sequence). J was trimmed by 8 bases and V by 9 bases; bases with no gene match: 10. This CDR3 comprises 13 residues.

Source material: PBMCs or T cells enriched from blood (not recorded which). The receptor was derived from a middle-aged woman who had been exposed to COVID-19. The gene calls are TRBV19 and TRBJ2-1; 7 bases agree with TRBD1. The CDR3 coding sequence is TGTGCCAGCACCGAGGACAGGACGGATGAGCAGTTCTTC. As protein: CASTEDRTDEQFF.